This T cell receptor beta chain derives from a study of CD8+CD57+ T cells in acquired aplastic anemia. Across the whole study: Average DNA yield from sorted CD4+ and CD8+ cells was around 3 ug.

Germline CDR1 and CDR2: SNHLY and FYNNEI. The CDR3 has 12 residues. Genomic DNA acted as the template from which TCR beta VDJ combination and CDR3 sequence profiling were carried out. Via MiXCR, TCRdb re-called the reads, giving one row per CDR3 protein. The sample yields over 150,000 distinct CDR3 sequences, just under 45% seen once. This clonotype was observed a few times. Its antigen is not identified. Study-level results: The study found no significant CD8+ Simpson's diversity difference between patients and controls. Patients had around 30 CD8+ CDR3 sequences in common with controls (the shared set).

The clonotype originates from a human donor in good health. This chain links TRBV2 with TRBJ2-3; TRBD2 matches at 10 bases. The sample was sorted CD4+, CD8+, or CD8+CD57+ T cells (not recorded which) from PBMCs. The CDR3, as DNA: TGTGGAAGCGGGGGGGACTCAGATACGCAGTATTTT. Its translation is CGSGGDSDTQYF.